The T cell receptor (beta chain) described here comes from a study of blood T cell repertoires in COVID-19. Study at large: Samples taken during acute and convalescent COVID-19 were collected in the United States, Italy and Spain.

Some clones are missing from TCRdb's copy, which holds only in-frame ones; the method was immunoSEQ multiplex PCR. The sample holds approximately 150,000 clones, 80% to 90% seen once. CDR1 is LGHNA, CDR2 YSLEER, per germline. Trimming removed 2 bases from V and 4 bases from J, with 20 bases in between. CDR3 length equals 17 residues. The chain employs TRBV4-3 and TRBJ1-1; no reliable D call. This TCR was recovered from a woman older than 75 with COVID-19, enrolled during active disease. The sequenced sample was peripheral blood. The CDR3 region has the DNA TGCGCCAGCAGCCAAATTGGATGGACGGGGTTGAGCACTGAAGCTTTCTTT. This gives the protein CASSQIGWTGLSTEAFF.